The 4 T cell receptor beta chains below come from one sample, sequenced in a study of T cells expressing NK-cell markers. Using the 5' RACE reads, TCRdb records one entry per CDR3 protein without DNA. In all, the sample yields fewer than 550,000 distinct CDR3 sequences. Sequenced input: blood T cells: a sorted CD56 or NKG2C T cell subset, CD4+ or CD8+ T cells, or bulk PBMC T cells (not recorded which). The receptor source for this set is a woman aged 50 to 60 in good health.

This rearrangement joins TRBV6-1 to TRBJ2-1; TCRdb calls TRBD2, which cannot be checked without DNA. The germline V gene has CDR1 MNHNS and CDR2 SASEGT. This CDR3 has 14 amino acids. The CDR3 sequence is CASSLWRGDNEQFF.

The V call is TRBV20-1, the J call TRBJ1-2; TCRdb gives TRBD1 as the D gene, but with no DNA this cannot be confirmed. CDR3 size: 15 residues. Germline lookup yields CDR1 DFQATT and CDR2 SNEGSKA (reference sequence). This CDR3 reads CSAPDRVSSSYGYTF.

The chain combines TRBV14 with TRBJ2-3. CDR1 is SGHDN and CDR2 is FVKESK in the germline V gene. CDR3 length: 16 residues. The chain's CDR3 is CASSQESMRGTDTQYF.

The V gene is TRBV18, the J gene TRBJ1-5. The CDR3 length is 16 residues. The germline V gene encodes CDR1 KGHSH and CDR2 LQKENI. This chain's CDR3 is CASSPEGRRADQPQHF.